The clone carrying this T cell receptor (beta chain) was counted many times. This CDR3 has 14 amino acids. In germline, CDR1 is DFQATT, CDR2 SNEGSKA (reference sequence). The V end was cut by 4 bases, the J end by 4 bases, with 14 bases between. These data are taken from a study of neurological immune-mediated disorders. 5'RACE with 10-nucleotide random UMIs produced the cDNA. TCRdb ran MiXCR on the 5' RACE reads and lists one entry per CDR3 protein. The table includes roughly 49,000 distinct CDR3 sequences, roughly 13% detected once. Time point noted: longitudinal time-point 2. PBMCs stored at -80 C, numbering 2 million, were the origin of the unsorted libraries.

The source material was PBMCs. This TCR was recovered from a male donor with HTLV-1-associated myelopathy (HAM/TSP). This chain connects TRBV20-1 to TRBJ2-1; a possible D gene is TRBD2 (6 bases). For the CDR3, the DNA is TGCAGTGCTACCACACTAGCAGAATACAATGAGCAGTTCTTC. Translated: CSATTLAEYNEQFF.